This T cell receptor (beta chain) originates from a study of metastatic and nonmetastatic thyroid tumors. Study-wide results and caveats: Malignant tumors reportedly showed significantly higher TCR beta diversity than benign nodules in both blood and tumor.

This CDR3 spans 13 amino acids. Per the germline V gene, CDR1 is GTSNPN and CDR2 is SVGIG (reference sequence). Trimming shortened V by 8 bases and J by 4 bases, and 14 bases separated the two germline ends. TCRdb redid the clone calls on the PCR reads using MiXCR. The sample has about 24,000 clones; approximately 20% are singletons. Each patient came to thyroid surgery without any prior treatment (of any kind). Points on this clone: Its target is unknown.

The material sequenced was blood. This chain links TRBV30 with TRBJ2-2, with D possibly being TRBD2 (7 bases). The sequence came from a male donor with papillary thyroid cancer or a benign thyroid nodule (not recorded which). Some clones in this sample may be carry-over from other donors' samples. DNA for the CDR3: TGTGCCAGTCGCGGGGGCAGCACCGGGGAGCTGTTTTTT. This sequence encodes CASRGGSTGELFF.